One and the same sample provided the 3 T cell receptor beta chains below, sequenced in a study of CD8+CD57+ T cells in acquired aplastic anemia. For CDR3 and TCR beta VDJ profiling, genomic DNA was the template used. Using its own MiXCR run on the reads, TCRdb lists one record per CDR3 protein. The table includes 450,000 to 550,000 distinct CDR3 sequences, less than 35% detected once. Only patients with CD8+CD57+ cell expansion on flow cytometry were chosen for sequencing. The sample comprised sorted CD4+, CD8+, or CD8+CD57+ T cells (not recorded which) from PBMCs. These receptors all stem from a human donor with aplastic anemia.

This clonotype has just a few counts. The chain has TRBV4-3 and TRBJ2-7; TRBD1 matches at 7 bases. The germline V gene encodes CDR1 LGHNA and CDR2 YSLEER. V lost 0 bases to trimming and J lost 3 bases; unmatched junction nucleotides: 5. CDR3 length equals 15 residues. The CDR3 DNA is TGCGCCAGCAGCCAAGAGGGGACAGTGGACTACGAGCAGTACTTC. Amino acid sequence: CASSQEGTVDYEQYF.

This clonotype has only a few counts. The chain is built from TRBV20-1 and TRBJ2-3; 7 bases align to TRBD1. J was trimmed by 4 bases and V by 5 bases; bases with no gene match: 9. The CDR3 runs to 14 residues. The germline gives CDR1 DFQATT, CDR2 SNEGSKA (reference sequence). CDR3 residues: CSAGDSRVPDTQYF. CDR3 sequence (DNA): TGCAGTGCTGGGGACAGTAGAGTTCCAGATACGCAGTATTTT.

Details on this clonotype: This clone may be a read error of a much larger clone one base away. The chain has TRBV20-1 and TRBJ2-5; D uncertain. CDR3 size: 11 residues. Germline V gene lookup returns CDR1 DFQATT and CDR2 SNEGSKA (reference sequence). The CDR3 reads CSARSQEIQYF. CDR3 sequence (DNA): TGCAGTGCAAGAAGCCAAGAGATCCAGTACTTC.